Below are 5 T cell receptor beta chains sequenced from a single sample in a study of shared clonotypes between healthy human individuals. Profiled with immunoSEQ multiplex PCR; TCRdb holds only in-frame clones, not every one. This repertoire shows approximately 720,000 clones, 55% to 75% found once; its top ten account for approximately 2%. The specimen sequenced was memory CD4+ T cells sorted from blood. The sample's subset: CD45RA-negative fraction. The receptor source for this set is a woman aged 25 to 39 in good health.

The sample holds one count of this clone. V is TRBV6-4 and J is TRBJ2-3; 8 bases fit TRBD2. CDR3 length: 15 residues. CDR1 and CDR2 from the germline V gene are MRHNA and SNTAGT. The V and J ends lost 6 bases and 2 bases, in that order; junction bases with no gene match: 7. CDR3 coding DNA: TGTGCCAGCAGCCCGGGAGGGACCGACACAGATACGCAGTATTTT. It specifies CASSPGGTDTDTQYF.

To note about this clone: A much larger clonotype is one base distant, so this may be a read error. The CDR3 DNA follows: TGTGCCAGCAGCTTACAGGGGGCCAAAAACATTCAGTACTTC. It is translated as CASSLQGAKNIQYF. V usage is TRBV5-4 and J usage is TRBJ2-4; 7 nucleotides agree with TRBD1. The CDR3 loop spans 14 amino acids. Germline-derived CDR1 and CDR2 are SGHNT and YYREEE (reference sequence). After removal of 2 bases from V and 1 base from J, the junction contained 0 bases not matched to a gene.

This clone was seen a single time. This chain connects TRBV29-1 to TRBJ1-1; D unresolved. Germline V gene sequence: CDR1 SQVTM, CDR2 ANQGSEA. This CDR3 is built from 13 residues. Trimming removed 5 bases at V and 2 bases at J, with 12 bases between. CDR3 nucleotides: TGCAGCGTTAGTGCCCACCCTAACACTGAAGCTTTCTTT. This translates into CSVSAHPNTEAFF.

The rearrangement uses TRBV20-1 and TRBJ1-1, with 8 positions matching TRBD1. This CDR3 contains 11 residues. The V gene's germline CDR1 is DFQATT and CDR2 SNEGSKA (reference sequence). Trimming took 5 bases from V and 8 from J; bases not matched to a gene: 4. In DNA form, the CDR3 reads TGCAGTGCTTCCAGGGGGCAGGAAGCTTTCTTT. It translates to CSASRGQEAFF.

This clone was picked up many times. The chain has TRBV2 and TRBJ2-7; 12 nucleotides align to TRBD2. Germline lookup yields CDR1 SNHLY and CDR2 FYNNEI. This CDR3 region has 14 residues. V shed 6 bases and J 4 bases; nucleotides not matched to a gene: 4. CDR3 residues: CASRLAGGGYEQYF. In nucleotides, the CDR3 is TGTGCCAGCAGACTAGCGGGAGGTGGGTACGAGCAGTACTTC.